This T cell receptor (beta chain) was recorded in a study of neurological immune-mediated disorders. V shed 4 bases and J 3 bases; nucleotides not matched to a gene: 8. The CDR3 extends over 17 amino acids. Germline V CDR1 and CDR2: SGHTS, YDEGEE. This clonotype was observed many times. Its target is unknown. Notes on the study in general: Phylogenetic grouping placed 18 of 34 multiple sclerosis patients' repertoires in one related-CDR3 cluster, a possible signature.

A single run covered 15-18 subjects with over 200 million TCR-beta sequences. TCRdb independently ran MiXCR on the 5' RACE reads; one entry per CDR3 protein. The sample has under 75,000 distinct CDR3 sequences, roughly 3.5% seen once. This clonotype was obtained from a woman between 55 and 75 years old with multiple sclerosis. Specimen: PBMCs. The chain recombines TRBV5-8 with TRBJ2-1, with TRBD2 matching 12 bases. DNA of the CDR3: TGTGCCAGCAGCCACGAAGGACTAGCGGGGTTCTACAATGAGCAGTTCTTC. Translating it yields CASSHEGLAGFYNEQFF.